The rows below give T cell receptor beta chains drawn from one sample of a study of T cells in tumors after PD-1 blockade. Clones were read by immunoSEQ multiplex PCR, and TCRdb kept only the in-frame ones, dropping some. Of 45,000 to 60,000 clones listed, approximately 79% are singletons. The input for sequencing was PBMCs, taken before anti-PD-1 therapy. These receptors all stem from a human donor with advanced basal cell or squamous cell carcinoma (not recorded which). Each CDR3 is given with its conserved first and last residue. The D gene is left open where the match is weak. Clone size appears in some rows only: once, few, many, or a class for an expanded clone.

once TRBJ2-3 - TRBV5-6 CASSLRYTDTQYF TGTGCCAGCAGCTTGAGGTACACAGATACGCAGTATTTT
few TRBJ2-1 TRBD2 TRBV9 CASSVAPFGREGRSEQFF TGTGCCAGCAGCGTAGCTCCCTTTGGGCGGGAGGGCCGGAGTGAGCAGTTCTTC
- TRBJ1-6 - TRBV12-3/TRBV12-4 CASSVGASPLHF TGTGCCAGCAGCGTCGGGGCTTCACCCCTCCACTTT
- TRBJ1-4 - TRBV7-9 CASSFPSTTNEKLFF TGTGCCAGCAGCTTCCCGTCCACAACTAATGAAAAACTGTTTTTT
- TRBJ1-5 - TRBV5-8 CASSPRPNQPQHF TGTGCCAGCAGCCCGCGTCCTAATCAGCCCCAGCATTTT
once TRBJ2-1 TRBD2 TRBV28 CASSSPSAGGTYSYNEQFF TGTGCCAGCAGTTCCCCATCAGCGGGAGGGACTTACTCCTACAATGAGCAGTTCTTC
many TRBJ2-7 - TRBV7-8 CASSPLGQNYEQYF TGTGCCAGCAGCCCATTGGGGCAGAACTACGAGCAGTACTTC
- TRBJ2-5 - TRBV19 CASSKEGPQETQYF TGTGCCAGTAGTAAGGAGGGGCCTCAAGAGACCCAGTACTTC
- TRBJ2-7 - TRBV2 CASGSVFEQYF TGTGCCAGCGGATCTGTCTTCGAGCAGTACTTC
once TRBJ2-1 TRBD1 TRBV5-6 CASSSIQGSSYNEQFF TGTGCCAGCAGCTCTATACAGGGGAGCTCCTACAATGAGCAGTTCTTC
- TRBJ2-1 TRBD2 TRBV6-5 CASSPGEGRVNEQFF TGTGCCAGCAGCCCGGGGGAGGGTAGGGTCAATGAGCAGTTCTTC
- TRBJ2-7 - TRBV18 CASSRGPYEQYF TGTGCCAGCTCACGGGGGCCGTACGAGCAGTACTTC
- TRBJ2-7 TRBD2 TRBV11-3 CASSLDGTSGYYEQYF TGTGCCAGCAGCTTAGATGGGACTAGCGGGTACTACGAGCAGTACTTC
few TRBJ2-7 - TRBV14 CASSQVNVGADYEQYF TGTGCCAGCAGCCAGGTGAATGTAGGAGCCGACTACGAGCAGTACTTC
few TRBJ1-1 - TRBV7-9 CASSLDRATEAFF TGTGCCAGCAGCCTGGATAGGGCCACTGAAGCTTTCTTT
- TRBJ2-5 TRBD2 TRBV7-9 CASSRGLGETQYF TGTGCCAGCAGCCGGGGACTAGGAGAGACCCAGTACTTC
- TRBJ2-7 - TRBV7-6 CASSLEGQTYEQYF TGTGCCAGCAGCTTGGAGGGACAGACCTACGAGCAGTACTTC
- TRBJ1-1 - TRBV12-3/TRBV12-4 CASSLGQLEAFF TGTGCCAGCAGCTTAGGACAGCTTGAAGCTTTCTTT
few TRBJ2-7 TRBD2 TRBV2 CASSLSGAYEQYF TGTGCCAGCAGTCTTAGCGGGGCCTACGAGCAGTACTTC
- TRBJ2-3 - TRBV15 CATSSIFADTQYF TGTGCCACCAGCAGCATATTTGCAGATACGCAGTATTTT
few TRBJ2-1 - TRBV2 CASTSGAYNEQFF TGTGCCAGCACCTCCGGGGCCTACAATGAGCAGTTCTTC
- TRBJ2-3 - TRBV7-9 CASSPPGLSTDTQYF TGTGCCAGCAGCCCTCCCGGGTTAAGCACAGATACGCAGTATTTT
- TRBJ1-2 - TRBV28 CASSSPGTYHGYTF TGTGCCAGCAGTTCCCCCGGGACATACCATGGCTACACCTTC
once TRBJ2-1 - TRBV29-1 CSVGRDLNEQFF TGCAGCGTAGGGCGGGACCTCAATGAGCAGTTCTTC
- TRBJ1-6 - TRBV3-1/TRBV3-2 CASSQTNSPLHF TGTGCCAGCAGCCAAACTAATTCACCCCTCCACTTT
- TRBJ2-7 - TRBV4-1 CASSQMDPYEQYF TGCGCCAGCAGCCAAATGGACCCCTACGAGCAGTACTTC
- TRBJ2-1 - TRBV4-1 CASSQHFGEVGEQFF TGCGCCAGCAGCCAACACTTCGGGGAGGTTGGAGAGCAGTTCTTC
- TRBJ1-1 TRBD1 TRBV19 CASSRTGRTEAFF TGTGCCAGTAGTCGGACAGGGCGGACGGAAGCTTTCTTT
once TRBJ1-6 - TRBV7-8 CASSLGGRGAITNSPLHF TGTGCCAGCAGCCTAGGGGGGAGAGGGGCCATAACTAATTCACCCCTCCACTTT
- TRBJ2-2 - TRBV5-1 CASSWIGASGTGELFF TGCGCCAGCAGCTGGATAGGCGCTAGTGGCACCGGGGAGCTGTTTTTT
- TRBJ1-4 - TRBV2 CASSDGLDFGEEMEKLFF TGTGCCAGCAGTGATGGATTAGATTTTGGGGAGGAAATGGAAAAACTGTTTTTT
- TRBJ2-3 - TRBV10-3 CATSSRTDTQYF TGTGCCACCTCTAGCCGCACAGATACGCAGTATTTT
- TRBJ2-3 - TRBV19 CASRDITTDTQYF TGTGCCAGTAGGGACATCACCACAGATACGCAGTATTTT
- TRBJ2-3 TRBD1 TRBV24-1 CATSDTKPGQEADTQYF TGTGCCACCAGTGACACCAAACCGGGACAGGAGGCAGATACGCAGTATTTT
- TRBJ1-2 - TRBV4-2 CASSPQWEGLYGYTF TGTGCCAGCAGCCCCCAATGGGAGGGACTCTATGGCTACACCTTC
- TRBJ2-1 - TRBV5-1 CASSLQGHEQFF TGCGCCAGCAGCCTACAGGGCCATGAGCAGTTCTTC
- TRBJ2-3 - TRBV7-9 CASSFAFSVTDTQYF TGTGCCAGCAGCTTTGCTTTCTCGGTCACAGATACGCAGTATTTT
- TRBJ2-3 - TRBV19 CATRDPLADTQYF TGTGCCACGAGGGACCCCCTCGCAGATACGCAGTATTTT
- TRBJ2-1 - TRBV5-6 CASEQLGNNEQFF TGTGCCAGCGAGCAGTTAGGGAACAATGAGCAGTTCTTC
- TRBJ2-7 - TRBV5-6 CASWSGGRYEQYF TGTGCCAGCTGGTCCGGGGGCAGGTACGAGCAGTACTTC
- TRBJ2-7 - TRBV7-9 CASSSDQTIYEQYF TGTGCCAGCAGCTCCGACCAGACCATCTACGAGCAGTACTTC
- TRBJ2-7 - TRBV28 CASSWVGYEQYF TGTGCCAGCAGCTGGGTCGGCTACGAGCAGTACTTC
- TRBJ2-1 - TRBV24-1 CATSDLSSSIKSQDEQFF TGTGCCACCAGTGATTTATCATCTAGCATCAAGTCCCAGGATGAGCAGTTCTTC
- TRBJ1-2 - TRBV4-1 CASSQAQPGQLNYGYTF TGCGCCAGCAGCCAAGCCCAACCAGGGCAGCTAAACTATGGCTACACCTTC
- TRBJ1-2 - TRBV7-8 CASSLAFDRNYGYTF TGTGCCAGCAGCTTAGCTTTTGACAGGAACTATGGCTACACCTTC
- TRBJ2-1 TRBD2 TRBV7-8 CASSLEGTSGSWQFF TGTGCCAGCAGCTTAGAAGGGACTAGCGGGAGCTGGCAGTTCTTC
- TRBJ2-1 TRBD1 TRBV6-6 CASRPAGTGVYNEQFF TGTGCCAGCAGACCCGCCGGGACAGGGGTTTACAATGAGCAGTTCTTC
- TRBJ2-3 - TRBV5-1 CASSRGAASDTQYF TGCGCCAGCAGCCGCGGGGCAGCGTCAGATACGCAGTATTTT
- TRBJ1-3 - TRBV15 CATSRDRRVSGNTIYF TGTGCCACCAGCAGAGATCGGAGGGTCTCTGGAAACACCATATATTTT
- TRBJ1-6 - TRBV7-9 CASSLENSPLHF TGTGCCAGCAGCTTAGAGAATTCACCCCTCCACTTT